The next 5 T cell receptor beta chains were all read from a single sample in a study of T and B cells in COVID-19 patients. TRB rearrangements were amplified by multiplex PCR with BIOMED2 TRB-A/B primers. TCRdb called the multiplex PCR reads again in MiXCR, with one record for every CDR3 protein. The sample holds 15,000 to 20,000 distinct CDR3 sequences, 35% to 45% seen once. Each TRB amplification used roughly 250-550 ng of genomic DNA from blood. The sample was blood. These receptors originate from a human donor with active COVID-19.

The chain uses TRBV5-4 and TRBJ2-2; 8 positions agree with TRBD2. V lost 7 bases and J lost 6; bases outside the gene matches: 11. The CDR3 consists of 15 residues. Germline assignment: CDR1 SGHNT and CDR2 YYREEE (reference sequence). The CDR3 sequence: CASSTGLVSAGELFF. Here the CDR3 DNA reads TGTGCCAGCTCGACGGGACTAGTCTCGGCCGGGGAGCTGTTTTTT.

Remarks on this clonotype: One junction end does not reproduce the germline sequence, and a read error may be involved. The chain carries TRBV10-1 and TRBJ2-7; D gene unclear. The germline CDR1 and CDR2 sequences are WNHNN and SYGVQD (reference sequence). This CDR3 is built from 12 residues. The CDR3 bases are TGTGCCATCAGTGAGTCCACCTACGAGCAGTACTTC. Translated: CAISESTYEQYF.

This chain joins TRBV24-1 and TRBJ2-1, with 7 nucleotides matching TRBD1. The J call may be faulty, since TRBJ2-7 better matches the DNA end. Germline lookup yields CDR1 KGHDR and CDR2 SFDVKD. The length of the CDR3 is 13 residues. DNA of the CDR3: TGTGCCACAAACAGAGGGGGCTCCCCTGAGCAGTACTTC. It is translated as CATNRGGSPEQYF.

The rearrangement links TRBV12-3 or TRBV12-4 to TRBJ2-1, with D possibly being TRBD2 (6 bases). The V and J ends lost 5 bases and 4 bases respectively, with 9 bases between them. CDR3 length equals 13 residues. The CDR3 here is CASSSSGYNEQFF. CDR3 nucleotides: TGTGCCAGCAGTAGCAGCGGGTACAATGAGCAGTTCTTC.

This clonotype was detected only a few times. This chain links TRBV6-1 with TRBJ2-3; TRBD1 matches 10 bases. V shed 4 bases, J shed 6 bases, and the junction held 13 bases outside the gene matches. The CDR3 extends over 17 amino acids. Germline CDR1 reads MNHNS; CDR2 reads SASEGT. The CDR3 is CASSVRQGAHASDTQYF. CDR3 DNA sequence: TGTGCCAGCAGTGTCCGACAGGGGGCGCATGCTTCGGATACGCAGTATTTT.